A single sample gave rise to the 8 T cell receptor beta chains below, sequenced in a study of blood T cell repertoires in COVID-19 (dated by TCRdb to the early 2020s). The library was made by the immunoSEQ multiplex PCR assay. TCRdb's version of the immuneACCESS table is confined to in-frame rearrangements and falls short of the full clone set. An unresolved V gene accounts for under half of the shortfall where checked; the remainder is of unknown origin. The sample profile shows approximately 200,000 clones; 80% to 90% of them were found once. In total, the top ten clones hold 0.85% to 1% of the sample. Source material: peripheral blood. Receptor source: a man in his forties or fifties with acute or convalescent COVID-19.

The chain links TRBV9 to TRBJ2-1, with 9 bases that match TRBD2. After removal of 0 bases from V and 8 bases from J, the junction contained 9 bases not matched to a gene. The CDR3 covers 16 residues. CDR1 is SGDLS and CDR2 is YYNGEE in the germline V gene. The CDR3 coding sequence is TGTGCCAGCAGCGTAGAGGGCGGGGGGGCCTTGGATGAGCAGTTCTTC. Translation gives CASSVEGGGALDEQFF.

The chain recombines TRBV18 with TRBJ1-5; 7 nucleotides line up with TRBD1. In germline, CDR1 is KGHSH, CDR2 LQKENI. Trimming removed 3 bases from V and 2 bases from J; junction bases left unmatched: 7. The CDR3 extends over 16 amino acids. DNA for the CDR3: TGTGCCAGCTCACCTAACAGGGGAGAGGGCAATCAGCCCCAGCATTTT. Its translation: CASSPNRGEGNQPQHF. Full variable domain (outside the CDR3, taken from reference TRBV18 and TRBJ1-5): NAGVMQNPRHLVRRRGQEARLRCSPMKGHSHVYWYRQLPEEGLKFMVYLQKENIIDESGMPKERFSAEFPKEGPSILRIQQVVRGDSAAYFCASSPNRGEGNQPQHFGDGTRLSIL.

This chain joins TRBV19 and TRBJ1-2; 9 nucleotides match TRBD1. Germline CDR1 reads LNHDA; CDR2 reads SQIVND (reference sequence). With V trimmed by 3 bases and J by 3 bases, 11 bases remained unmatched. This CDR3 is 17 amino acids long. The CDR3 bases are TGTGCCAGTAGTATCCACGGGACAGGGAACCTTTACTATGGCTACACCTTC. Residues: CASSIHGTGNLYYGYTF.

In DNA, the CDR3 is TGTGCCAGCAGCGTAGCTGAGAGCTACGAGCAGTACTTC. Protein sequence: CASSVAESYEQYF. The V gene is TRBV9, the J gene TRBJ2-7; D remains unclear. Germline V gene lookup returns CDR1 SGDLS and CDR2 YYNGEE. Trimming cost V 0 bases and J 3 bases, with 7 bases left between them. This CDR3 region has 13 residues.

The CDR3 nucleotides read TGTGCCAGCAGCCTACGGACAGGGAGTAGTAATGAAAAACTGTTTTTT. Its protein is CASSLRTGSSNEKLFF. The V call is TRBV7-9, the J call TRBJ1-4, with 8 positions matching TRBD1. V was clipped by 5 bases and J by 4 bases; unmatched bases: 9. The CDR3 is made up of 16 amino acids. The V gene's germline CDR1 is SEHNR and CDR2 FQNEAQ (reference sequence).

CDR3: CAWRSGRGRSYEQYF. The CDR3 nucleotides read TGTGCCTGGAGGTCCGGCAGGGGGAGGTCCTACGAGCAGTACTTC. The V gene is TRBV30, the J gene TRBJ2-7, with TRBD1 as a possible D gene (7 bases). V shed 3 bases and J shed 1 base, with 16 bases lying between them. Looked up from germline, CDR1 is GTSNPN and CDR2 is SVGIG (reference sequence). The CDR3 is 15 residues long.

The gene calls are TRBV5-5 and TRBJ1-2; 7 bases are a match to TRBD1. The CDR3 has 16 amino acids. V was clipped by 2 bases and J by 6 bases; unmatched bases: 13. Germline loops: CDR1 SGHKS, CDR2 YYEKEE (reference sequence). The CDR3 here is CASSFIVAPQGDGYTF. In DNA form, the CDR3 reads TGTGCCAGCAGCTTTATTGTGGCTCCTCAGGGGGATGGCTACACCTTC.

This clone showed up just once. V is TRBV6-4 and J is TRBJ2-5, with a weak D call TRBD1 (6 bases). CDR3 length equals 15 residues. V lost 3 bases and J 6 bases, leaving 17 bases between the germline ends. Germline lookup yields CDR1 MRHNA and CDR2 SNTAGT. The chain's CDR3 is CASSEIGGGLQTQYF. CDR3 coding DNA: TGTGCCAGCAGTGAAATTGGGGGCGGGCTACAGACCCAGTACTTC.